These 25 T cell receptor beta chains originate from one sample sequenced in a study of Tregs in tolerant kidney transplant recipients. Only in-frame clones appear in the TCRdb table, and some are missing; sequencing was by immunoSEQ multiplex PCR. The repertoire holds about 81,000 clones, with 90% to 95% as singletons. Recipients received nonmyeloablative bone marrow transplants from related graft donors, with transient mixed chimerism. The sequencing here drew on CD4+ T cells from blood (PBMCs), taken 24 months after the transplant. The receptor source for this set is a human patient who received a combined kidney and bone marrow transplant. Some of these T cells may belong to the graft donor.

The chain has TRBV5-1 and TRBJ2-3, with TRBD2 identical over 10 bases. The trim removed 0 bases at V and 4 bases at J, leaving 8 bases unmatched. The germline gives CDR1 SGHRS, CDR2 YFSETQ. The CDR3 contains 17 residues. In DNA, the CDR3 is TGCGCCAGCAGCTTGGGGGGCCTAGCGGGAGCCCCAGATACGCAGTATTTT. It codes for CASSLGGLAGAPDTQYF.

The chain is built from TRBV4-3 and TRBJ1-6; tentative D call: TRBD1 (5 bases). The germline CDR1 and CDR2 sequences are LGHNA and YSLEER. Trimming removed 1 base from V and 7 bases from J, with 8 bases in between. This CDR3 has 14 residues. The CDR3 sequence: CASSQGQTNSPLHF. CDR3 nucleotides: TGCGCCAGCAGCCAAGGACAGACCAATTCACCCCTCCACTTT.

This rearrangement joins TRBV9 to TRBJ2-2; 11 nucleotides agree with TRBD2. V lost 3 bases, J lost 5 bases, and 18 bases stayed unmatched. This CDR3 has 20 residues. Per the germline V gene, CDR1 is SGDLS and CDR2 is YYNGEE. Here the CDR3 reads CASSDGLAGGRGTATGELFF. The CDR3 nucleotides are TGTGCCAGCAGCGATGGGCTAGCGGGAGGTCGAGGGACAGCGACCGGGGAGCTGTTTTTT.

This chain connects TRBV7-2 to TRBJ1-2, with TRBD1 matching over 10 bases. Trimming removed 5 bases from V and 4 bases from J; junction bases left unmatched: 4. This CDR3 spans 14 amino acids. Per the germline V gene, CDR1 is SGHTA and CDR2 is FQGNSA. The CDR3 loop is CASSVRDRGYGYTF. In DNA, the CDR3 is TGTGCCAGCAGCGTCCGGGACAGGGGCTATGGCTACACCTTC.

This chain connects TRBV27 to TRBJ2-3; 7 bases fit TRBD2. Germline assignment: CDR1 MNHEY and CDR2 SMNVEV (reference sequence). The CDR3 totals 15 residues. V shed 1 base and J 9 bases; nucleotides not matched to a gene: 10. Here the CDR3 reads CASSLFGGEKQTQYF. CDR3 DNA sequence: TGTGCCAGCAGTTTATTTGGGGGGGAAAAGCAGACGCAGTATTTT.

The genes are TRBV6-6 and TRBJ2-7, with D possibly TRBD2 on 5 matching bases. Trimming left V 0 bases short and J 0 bases short, with 9 bases between. The CDR3 covers 15 residues. CDR1 and CDR2 from the germline V gene are MNHNY and SVGAGI (reference sequence). Here the CDR3 DNA reads TGTGCCAGCAGTTACTCCAGAGGGAGCTCCTACGAGCAGTACTTC. Translation: CASSYSRGSSYEQYF.

V and J are TRBV4-2 and TRBJ2-1, with 9 bases identical to TRBD2. CDR3 length: 17 amino acids. Trimming removed 3 bases from V and 3 bases from J; junction bases left unmatched: 9. Per the germline V gene, CDR1 is LGHNA and CDR2 is YNFKEQ. CDR3 region: CASSQGLAGAGYNEQFF. The CDR3 DNA follows: TGTGCCAGCAGCCAGGGATTAGCGGGAGCCGGCTACAATGAGCAGTTCTTC.

The V call is TRBV6-5, the J call TRBJ2-7, with D perhaps matching TRBD1 (7 bases). There are 15 residues in the CDR3. The ends were cut back, 2 bases at V and 0 bases at J, with 11 bases in the middle. Germline assignment: CDR1 MNHEY and CDR2 SVGAGI. The CDR3 protein is CASSYRQGGSYEQYF. The CDR3 DNA reads TGTGCCAGCAGTTACCGTCAGGGGGGCTCCTACGAGCAGTACTTC.

The chain joins TRBV28 to TRBJ1-1; D may be TRBD1 (5 bases). The ends were cut back, 3 bases at V and 7 bases at J, with 18 bases in the middle. Germline values: CDR1 MDHEN, CDR2 SYDVKM. CDR3 length: 15 residues. CDR3 in amino acids: CASSLSGRADNEAFF. In DNA form, the CDR3 reads TGTGCCAGCAGTTTGTCGGGCAGGGCCGATAATGAAGCTTTCTTT.

This chain connects TRBV5-1 to TRBJ1-1; 7 bases line up with TRBD1. V gave up 3 bases and J gave up 8 bases; unmatched junction bases: 10. Germline V gives CDR1 SGHRS, CDR2 YFSETQ. The CDR3 sequence is 14 residues long. The CDR3 sequence is CASSWNTGATEAFF. Written as DNA, the CDR3 is TGCGCCAGCAGCTGGAACACAGGGGCCACCGAAGCTTTCTTT.

The V call is TRBV5-4, the J call TRBJ2-5, with TRBD1 as a possible D gene (7 bases). Between the trimmed V and J ends, which lost 0 bases and 1 base, there was a span of 10 bases. Germline values: CDR1 SGHNT, CDR2 YYREEE (reference sequence). The CDR3 covers 15 residues. CDR3: CASSLAGDSQETQYF. The DNA of the CDR3 is TGTGCCAGCAGCTTGGCGGGGGACAGCCAAGAGACCCAGTACTTC.

CDR3 in DNA: TGCGCCAGCAGCTTGTCAGCAACTAATGAAAAACTGTTTTTT. Protein sequence: CASSLSATNEKLFF. The chain joins TRBV5-1 to TRBJ1-4; D is uncertain. Trimming pared 1 base from V and 0 bases from J, leaving 4 bases between. The CDR3 has 14 amino acids. In germline, CDR1 is SGHRS, CDR2 YFSETQ.

The chain recombines TRBV29-1 with TRBJ2-2; 7 bases are shared with TRBD2. The CDR3 has 13 amino acids. V was pared by 7 bases and J by 5 bases, with 7 bases of the junction left unmatched. The germline V gene encodes CDR1 SQVTM and CDR2 ANQGSEA. The CDR3: CSARTSRTGELFF. The CDR3 coding sequence is TGCAGCGCCCGGACTAGTCGAACCGGGGAGCTGTTTTTT.

In this sample, this clone turned up a few times. V gene TRBV10-3 combines with J gene TRBJ1-1; D gene unclear. Germline CDR1 reads ENHRY; CDR2 reads SYGVKD. The CDR3 length is 18 residues. Trimming stripped 0 bases from V and 4 bases from J, with 21 bases between. DNA for the CDR3: TGTGCCATCAGTGAGTCTATATTAGCTGCCACCCGGGGCACTGAAGCTTTCTTT. This translates into CAISESILAATRGTEAFF.

The V gene is TRBV28, the J gene TRBJ1-5, with D uncertain. Trimming left V 5 bases short and J 2 bases short, with 16 bases between. The length of the CDR3 is 16 residues. Germline V lookup: CDR1 MDHEN, CDR2 SYDVKM. Here the CDR3 reads CASSPPRGNRNQPQHF. The CDR3 DNA reads TGTGCCAGCAGTCCCCCCCGAGGGAATCGCAATCAGCCCCAGCATTTT.

This clone showed up just once. This chain links TRBV2 with TRBJ1-2, with D possibly TRBD1 on 6 matching bases. Germline V gene lookup returns CDR1 SNHLY and CDR2 FYNNEI. With 2 bases removed from V and 0 bases from J, the gap between germline ends came to 10 bases. The CDR3 loop spans 15 amino acids. DNA of the CDR3: TGTGCCAGCAGTGAATTGGGGGCAACTAACTATGGCTACACCTTC. Protein: CASSELGATNYGYTF. Combining the CDR3 with reference TRBV2 and TRBJ1-2 gives the whole variable domain EPEVTQTPSHQVTQMGQEVILRCVPISNHLYFYWYRQILGQKVEFLVSFYNNEISEKSEIFDDQFSVERPDGSNFTLKIRSTKLEDSAMYFCASSELGATNYGYTFGSGTRLTVV.

The chain is built from TRBV4-3 and TRBJ2-3; 8 positions agree with TRBD1. Germline CDR1 is LGHNA and CDR2 is YSLEER. Trimming at V came to 2 bases and at J to 5 bases, leaving 6 bases not matched to a gene. This CDR3 region has 15 residues. The CDR3 reads CASSQLDRGGDTQYF. CDR3 in DNA: TGCGCCAGCAGCCAATTAGACAGGGGTGGAGATACGCAGTATTTT.

The rearrangement links TRBV19 to TRBJ1-1; 7 nucleotides agree with TRBD1. CDR3 length: 16 amino acids. Unmatched junction bases numbered 9, after V lost 5 bases and J lost 0 bases. Per germline, CDR1 LNHDA and CDR2 SQIVND (reference sequence). This CDR3 reads CASSFMTGPMNTEAFF. The CDR3 coding sequence is TGTGCCAGTAGTTTCATGACAGGGCCCATGAACACTGAAGCTTTCTTT.

This rearrangement joins TRBV4-1 to TRBJ1-1, with TRBD1 identical over 7 bases. This CDR3 has 17 residues. Germline CDR1 reads MGHRA; CDR2 reads YSYEKL. With 0 bases clipped from V and 1 base from J, the junction kept 8 bases outside the gene matches. The CDR3 reads CASSQDKTGWENTEAFF. CDR3 nucleotides: TGCGCCAGCAGCCAAGATAAGACAGGGTGGGAGAACACTGAAGCTTTCTTT.

The V call is TRBV13, the J call TRBJ2-7; D perhaps matches TRBD1 (6 bases). The CDR3 contains 13 residues. Per the germline V gene, CDR1 is PRHDT and CDR2 is FYEKMQ (reference sequence). V was clipped by 6 bases and J by 2 bases, with 11 bases between them. CDR3 DNA sequence: TGTGCCAGCAGTATCGGGACACCCTACGAGCAGTACTTC. It encodes CASSIGTPYEQYF.

The rearrangement uses TRBV18 and TRBJ2-3; 9 bases are shared with TRBD2. From germline, CDR1 is KGHSH and CDR2 LQKENI. V shed 6 bases and J 3 bases; nucleotides not matched to a gene: 7. The CDR3 totals 15 residues. DNA for the CDR3: TGTGCCAGCTCTCGCGGGGGGGCCAGAACAGATACGCAGTATTTT. Amino acid sequence: CASSRGGARTDTQYF.

The chain has TRBV18 and TRBJ1-1; D uncertain. This CDR3 contains 15 residues. CDR1 KGHSH and CDR2 LQKENI come from the germline V gene. V was trimmed by 2 bases and J by 0 bases, leaving 10 bases between them. The CDR3: CASSPEGGLNTEAFF. The CDR3 DNA sequence: TGTGCCAGCTCACCAGAGGGCGGGCTGAACACTGAAGCTTTCTTT.

In DNA form, the CDR3 reads TGTGCCAGCAGCCCCCAGGGTAAACCAGATACGCAGTATTTT. Amino acid sequence: CASSPQGKPDTQYF. This sequence joins TRBV7-7 and TRBJ2-3; D is perhaps TRBD1 (5 bases). Germline V gives CDR1 SSHAT, CDR2 FNYEAQ (reference sequence). This CDR3 spans 14 amino acids. V was trimmed by 5 bases and J by 4 bases, leaving 13 bases between them.

The chain combines TRBV29-1 with TRBJ2-2; the D gene is possibly TRBD2 (5 bases). From germline, CDR1 is SQVTM and CDR2 ANQGSEA. This CDR3 comprises 15 residues. V gave up 5 bases and J gave up 1 base, with 14 bases separating them. In DNA form, the CDR3 reads TGCAGCGTTTGGGTTCGCGGGTGGAACACCGGGGAGCTGTTTTTT. This gives the protein CSVWVRGWNTGELFF.

This clone showed up just once. The CDR3 DNA reads TGCGCCAGCAGTCAATCAGGACACTCTTACAATGAGCAGTTCTTC. This sequence encodes CASSQSGHSYNEQFF. The chain combines TRBV23-1 with TRBJ2-1; tentatively, D is TRBD1 (5 bases). TRBV23-1 counts as an open reading frame of uncertain function. CDR3 length: 15 residues. V was cut by 0 bases and J by 4 bases, with 10 bases left in between.